This is a list of T cell receptor beta chains from one sample in a study of blood T cells in healthy people across ages. Via MiXCR, TCRdb re-called the 5' RACE reads, giving one row per CDR3 protein. Among roughly 1,500,000 distinct CDR3 sequences listed, 35% to 45% were seen once. Material for sequencing was blood. The receptor set was obtained from a young woman in good health. CDR3s include the opening cysteine and the closing phenylalanine or tryptophan. A D gene is named only where the DNA matches it firmly. Clone size is given for some rows only: seen once, a few or many times, or a class if the clone is expanded.

abundance | d_gene | j_gene | v_gene | len | CDR3aa | CDR3nt
NA | TRBD1 | TRBJ2-7 | TRBV20-1 | 14 | CSAIPGTGRYEQYF | TGCAGTGCTATCCCCGGGACAGGGCGCTACGAGCAGTACTTC
NA | TRBD1 | TRBJ2-4 | TRBV6-1 | 14 | CASSESGQWNIQYF | TGTGCCAGCAGTGAATCGGGACAGTGGAATATTCAGTACTTC
once | TRBD2 | TRBJ2-7 | TRBV7-2 | 16 | CASSLASGIPGYERYF | TGTGCCAGCAGCTTAGCGAGCGGGATACCCGGCTACGAGCGGTACTTC
few | NA | TRBJ2-5 | TRBV9 | 14 | CASSVEPGRETQYF | TGTGCCAGCAGCGTAGAGCCAGGGAGAGAGACCCAGTACTTC
few | NA | TRBJ1-1 | TRBV15 | 13 | CATSRRGATEAFF | TGTGCCACCAGCAGGCGGGGGGCCACTGAAGCTTTCTTT
NA | NA | TRBJ2-1 | TRBV6-6 | 16 | CASRTLDWNSYNEQFF | TGTGCCAGCCGAACACTAGACTGGAATTCTTACAATGAGCAGTTCTTC
NA | NA | TRBJ1-2 | TRBV4-1 | 13 | CASSQDASYGYTF | TGCGCCAGCAGCCAAGACGCGAGCTATGGCTACACCTTC
NA | NA | TRBJ2-7 | TRBV5-1 | 15 | CASSLGDSPGYEQYF | TGCGCCAGCAGCTTAGGGGACTCTCCGGGATACGAGCAGTACTTC
few | TRBD1 | TRBJ2-5 | TRBV20-1 | 15 | CSATKTGGNQETQYF | TGCAGTGCTACTAAAACAGGGGGAAACCAAGAGACCCAGTACTTC
once | NA | TRBJ2-6 | TRBV6-2/TRBV6-3 | 14 | CASSAGSSSHVLTF | TGTGCCAGCAGTGCGGGTAGTTCTTCTCACGTCCTGACTTTC
NA | TRBD2 | TRBJ2-3 | TRBV5-1 | 16 | CASSLESGGAGDTQYF | TGCGCCAGCAGCTTGGAGAGCGGGGGGGCAGGAGATACGCAGTATTTT
few | NA | TRBJ1-2 | TRBV6-6 | 15 | CASSLNPSGHYGYTF | TGTGCCAGCAGCCTAAATCCCTCGGGGCACTATGGCTACACCTTC
NA | TRBD1 | TRBJ2-7 | TRBV6-1 | 17 | CASSENRFRTGFYEQYF | TGTGCCAGCAGTGAAAATCGGTTTCGGACAGGGTTTTACGAGCAGTACTTC
many | TRBD2 | TRBJ2-1 | TRBV10-3 | 16 | CAISGTSGKLPNEQFF | TGTGCCATCAGCGGGACTAGCGGGAAGCTCCCAAATGAGCAGTTCTTC
NA | TRBD1 | TRBJ2-3 | TRBV11-2 | 17 | CASSFPPDRSSTDTQYF | TGTGCCAGCAGCTTCCCTCCGGACAGGTCTAGCACAGATACGCAGTATTTT
few | TRBD1 | TRBJ1-6 | TRBV7-2 | 15 | CASSRKGQGGSPLHF | TGTGCCAGCAGCCGGAAGGGACAGGGTGGCTCACCCCTCCACTTT
NA | TRBD1 | TRBJ2-3 | TRBV3-1 | 16 | CASSYRGRGSTDTQYF | TGTGCCAGCAGCTACAGGGGGCGGGGGAGCACAGATACGCAGTATTTT
once | TRBD2 | TRBJ2-2 | TRBV7-9 | 16 | CASSAGLAENTGELFF | TGTGCCAGCAGCGCCGGACTAGCGGAGAACACCGGGGAGCTGTTTTTT
NA | TRBD1 | TRBJ1-2 | TRBV4-1 | 16 | CASSQIGDRGIYGYTF | TGCGCCAGCAGCCAAATCGGGGACAGGGGGATCTATGGCTACACCTTC
few | NA | TRBJ1-3 | TRBV5-1 | 15 | CASSLDGSSGNTIYF | TGCGCCAGCAGCTTGGACGGGAGCTCTGGAAACACCATATATTTT
few | NA | TRBJ2-1 | TRBV6-5 | 12 | CASSQGWNEQFF | TGTGCCAGCAGTCAGGGGTGGAATGAGCAGTTCTTC
once | TRBD1 | TRBJ2-1 | TRBV12-3/TRBV12-4 | 15 | CASSEIRGLGNEQFF | TGTGCCAGCAGCGAAATCAGGGGGCTGGGCAATGAGCAGTTCTTC
NA | TRBD1 | TRBJ2-7 | TRBV7-2 | 16 | CASSLGSTGGAYEQYF | TGTGCCAGCAGCTTAGGTTCGACAGGGGGGGCCTACGAGCAGTACTTC
NA | NA | TRBJ2-7 | TRBV7-9 | 18 | CASSLDPGRESSYNEQYF | TGTGCCAGCAGCTTAGATCCGGGACGTGAGAGCTCCTACAATGAGCAGTACTTC
NA | NA | TRBJ2-1 | TRBV11-2 | 15 | CASSPGPAYYNEQFF | TGTGCCAGCAGCCCCGGGCCGGCTTATTACAATGAGCAGTTCTTC
NA | NA | TRBJ1-3 | TRBV27 | 14 | CASSFGRWGNTIYF | TGTGCCAGCAGTTTTGGGCGGTGGGGAAACACCATATATTTT
once | NA | TRBJ1-4 | TRBV6-5 | 14 | CASSPRQINEKLFF | TGTGCCAGCAGTCCCCGACAGATTAATGAAAAACTGTTTTTT